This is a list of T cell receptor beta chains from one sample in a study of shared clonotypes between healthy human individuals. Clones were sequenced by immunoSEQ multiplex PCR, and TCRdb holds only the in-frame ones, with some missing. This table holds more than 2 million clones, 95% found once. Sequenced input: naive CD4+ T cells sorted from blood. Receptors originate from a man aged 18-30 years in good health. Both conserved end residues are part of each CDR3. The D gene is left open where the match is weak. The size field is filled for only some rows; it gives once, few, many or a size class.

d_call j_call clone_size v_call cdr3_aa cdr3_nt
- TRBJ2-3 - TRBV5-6 CASSFWGSKADTQYF TGTGCCAGCAGCTTTTGGGGGAGTAAAGCAGATACGCAGTATTTT
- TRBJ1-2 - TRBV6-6 CASRPSGLGGYTF TGTGCCAGCAGGCCATCAGGGTTAGGAGGCTACACCTTC
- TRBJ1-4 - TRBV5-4 CASSLTGNEKLFF TGTGCCAGCAGCTTGACAGGGAATGAAAAACTGTTTTTT
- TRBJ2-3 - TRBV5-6 CASSLVGDGTDTQYF TGTGCCAGCAGCTTGGTAGGAGACGGCACAGATACGCAGTATTTT
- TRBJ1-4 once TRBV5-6 CASSNGPGAYNEKLFF TGTGCCAGCAGCAACGGACCGGGAGCTTATAATGAAAAACTGTTTTTT
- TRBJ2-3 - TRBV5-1 CASSLGQANRGDTQYF TGCGCCAGCAGCTTGGGACAGGCAAATCGGGGAGATACGCAGTATTTT
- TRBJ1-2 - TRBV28 CASRASGVYGYTF TGTGCCAGCAGGGCTTCGGGGGTCTATGGCTACACCTTC
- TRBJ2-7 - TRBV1 CTSSQGAKVSYEQYF TGCACCAGCAGCCAGGGGGCAAAAGTCTCCTACGAGCAGTACTTC
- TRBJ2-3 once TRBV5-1 CASSRESSPDTQYF TGCGCCAGCAGCCGGGAGAGTAGTCCAGATACGCAGTATTTT
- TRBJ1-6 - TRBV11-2 CASSLDPGSYNSPLHF TGTGCCAGCAGCTTAGATCCAGGTTCCTATAATTCACCCCTCCACTTT
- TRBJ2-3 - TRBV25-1 CASSERGTSTDTQYF TGTGCCAGCAGTGAACGGGGGACTAGCACAGATACGCAGTATTTT
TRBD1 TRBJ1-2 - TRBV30 CAWNGQGAYNGYTF TGTGCCTGGAATGGGCAGGGGGCGTATAATGGCTACACCTTC
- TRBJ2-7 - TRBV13 CASSLGSGVEQYF TGTGCCAGCAGCCTAGGTAGTGGCGTCGAGCAGTACTTC
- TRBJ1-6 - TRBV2 CASFSEGRINSPLHF TGTGCCAGCTTCTCTGAGGGACGGATTAATTCACCCCTCCACTTT
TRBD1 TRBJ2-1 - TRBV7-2 CAIPGGQGSDNEQFF TGTGCCATCCCCGGAGGACAGGGGAGCGACAATGAGCAGTTCTTC
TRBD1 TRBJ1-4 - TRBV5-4 CASSSPGQGNEKLFF TGTGCCAGCAGCTCCCCGGGACAGGGGAATGAAAAACTGTTTTTT
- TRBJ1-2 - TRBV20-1 CSARRGGYTF TGCAGTGCCCGGCGGGGAGGCTACACCTTC
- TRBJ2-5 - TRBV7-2 CASSLTARGRETQYF TGTGCCAGCAGCTTAACAGCACGGGGACGGGAGACCCAGTACTTC
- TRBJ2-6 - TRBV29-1 CSVDQGGANVLTF TGCAGCGTTGACCAGGGTGGGGCCAACGTCCTGACTTTC
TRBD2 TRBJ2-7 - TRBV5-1 CASSRWTSGSSYEQYF TGCGCCAGCAGCAGATGGACTAGCGGGAGCTCCTACGAGCAGTACTTC
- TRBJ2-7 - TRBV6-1 CASSATGDLYEQYF TGTGCCAGCAGTGCAACCGGAGACTTATACGAGCAGTACTTC
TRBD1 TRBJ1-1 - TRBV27 CASSRTGGVAFF TGTGCCAGCAGCCGGACAGGGGGTGTAGCTTTCTTT
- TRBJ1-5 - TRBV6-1 CASSWDMYGQPQHF TGTGCCAGCAGTTGGGACATGTACGGTCAGCCCCAGCATTTT
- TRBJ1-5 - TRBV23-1 CASISVKRDNQPQHF TGCGCCAGCATCTCGGTCAAGAGGGACAATCAGCCCCAGCATTTT
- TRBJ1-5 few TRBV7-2 CASSYSVGNQPQHF TGTGCCAGCAGCTACAGCGTAGGAAATCAGCCCCAGCATTTT
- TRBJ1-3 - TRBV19 CASSTNSNTIYF TGTGCCAGTAGTACAAACTCGAACACCATATATTTT
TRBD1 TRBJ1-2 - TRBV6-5 CASTGRQGSDYGYTF TGTGCCAGCACAGGAAGACAGGGTTCAGACTATGGCTACACCTTC